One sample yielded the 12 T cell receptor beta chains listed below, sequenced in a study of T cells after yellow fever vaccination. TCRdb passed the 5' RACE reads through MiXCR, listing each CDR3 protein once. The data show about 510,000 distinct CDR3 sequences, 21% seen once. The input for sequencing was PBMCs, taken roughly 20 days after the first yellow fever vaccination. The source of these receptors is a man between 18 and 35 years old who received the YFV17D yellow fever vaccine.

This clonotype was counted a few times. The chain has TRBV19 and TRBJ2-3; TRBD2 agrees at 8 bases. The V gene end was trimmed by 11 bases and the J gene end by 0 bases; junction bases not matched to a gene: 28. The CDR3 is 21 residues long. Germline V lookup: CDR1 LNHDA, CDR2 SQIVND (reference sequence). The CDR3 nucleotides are TGTGCCGGGAAAAAAGGCGATAGGGGAGCGGGGGCGACAACTAGCACAGATACGCAGTATTTT. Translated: CAGKKGDRGAGATTSTDTQYF.

The CDR3 reads CASRGVGGDNEQFF. DNA for the CDR3: TGCGCCAGCAGGGGGGTGGGGGGAGACAATGAGCAGTTCTTC. V usage is TRBV4-3 and J usage is TRBJ2-1; D is possibly TRBD2 (6 bases). Germline CDR1 and CDR2: LGHNA and YSLEER. V shed 6 bases and J shed 5 bases, with 14 bases lying between them. The CDR3 consists of 14 residues.

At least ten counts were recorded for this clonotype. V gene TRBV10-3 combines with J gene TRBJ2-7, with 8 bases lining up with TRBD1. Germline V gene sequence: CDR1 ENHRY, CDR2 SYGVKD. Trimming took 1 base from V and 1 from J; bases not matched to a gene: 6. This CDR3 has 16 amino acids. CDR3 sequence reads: CAISEYRTGRSYEQYF. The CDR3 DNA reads TGTGCCATCAGTGAGTACAGGACAGGGCGTTCCTACGAGCAGTACTTC.

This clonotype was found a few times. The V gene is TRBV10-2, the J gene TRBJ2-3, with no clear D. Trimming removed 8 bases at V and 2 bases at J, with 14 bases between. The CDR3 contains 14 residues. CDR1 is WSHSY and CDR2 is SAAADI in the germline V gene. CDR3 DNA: TGCGCCAGCGGAACAGCAACTTACACAGATACGCAGTATTTT. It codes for CASGTATYTDTQYF.

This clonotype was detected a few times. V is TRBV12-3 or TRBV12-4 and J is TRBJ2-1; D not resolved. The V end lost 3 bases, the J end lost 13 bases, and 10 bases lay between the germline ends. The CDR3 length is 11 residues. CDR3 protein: CASSFRQSQFF. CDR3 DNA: TGTGCCAGCAGTTTTAGGCAGTCTCAGTTCTTC.

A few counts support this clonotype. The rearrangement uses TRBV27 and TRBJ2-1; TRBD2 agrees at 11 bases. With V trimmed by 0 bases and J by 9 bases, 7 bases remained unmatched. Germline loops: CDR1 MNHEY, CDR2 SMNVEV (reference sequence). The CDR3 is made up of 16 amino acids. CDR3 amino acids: CASSLSASGGQAEQFF. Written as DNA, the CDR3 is TGTGCCAGCAGTTTATCTGCTAGCGGGGGGCAGGCTGAGCAGTTCTTC.

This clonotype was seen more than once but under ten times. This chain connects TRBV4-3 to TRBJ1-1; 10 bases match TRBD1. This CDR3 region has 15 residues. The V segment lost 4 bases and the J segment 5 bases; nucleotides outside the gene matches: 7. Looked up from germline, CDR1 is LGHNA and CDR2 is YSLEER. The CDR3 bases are TGCGCCAGCAGCCCACGACAGGGGGCGTGGACTGAAGCTTTCTTT. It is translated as CASSPRQGAWTEAFF.

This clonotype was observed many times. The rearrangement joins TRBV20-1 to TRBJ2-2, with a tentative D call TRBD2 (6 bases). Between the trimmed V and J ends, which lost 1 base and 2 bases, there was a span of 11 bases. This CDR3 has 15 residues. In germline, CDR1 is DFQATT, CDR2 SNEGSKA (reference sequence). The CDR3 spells CSARVGGANTGELFF. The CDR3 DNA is TGCAGTGCTAGAGTTGGCGGGGCCAACACCGGGGAGCTGTTTTTT.

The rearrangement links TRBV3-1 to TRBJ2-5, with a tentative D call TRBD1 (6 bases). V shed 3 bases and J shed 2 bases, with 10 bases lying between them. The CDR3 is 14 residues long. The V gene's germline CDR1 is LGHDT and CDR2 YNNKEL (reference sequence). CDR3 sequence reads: CASSQDSWQETQYF. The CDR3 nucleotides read TGTGCCAGCAGCCAGGACAGTTGGCAAGAGACCCAGTACTTC.

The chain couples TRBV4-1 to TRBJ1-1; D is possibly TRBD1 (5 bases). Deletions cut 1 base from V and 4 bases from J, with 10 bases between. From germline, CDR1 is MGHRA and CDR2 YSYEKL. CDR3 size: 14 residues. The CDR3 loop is CASSQVGGSTEAFF. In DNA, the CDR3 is TGCGCCAGCAGCCAAGTGGGGGGGAGCACTGAAGCTTTCTTT.

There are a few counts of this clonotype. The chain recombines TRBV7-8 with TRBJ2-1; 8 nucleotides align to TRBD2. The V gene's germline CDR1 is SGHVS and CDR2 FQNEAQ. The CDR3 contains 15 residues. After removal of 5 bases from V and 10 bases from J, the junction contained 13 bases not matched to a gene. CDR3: CASSLRDSGGWEQFF. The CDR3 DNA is TGTGCCAGCAGCCTCCGGGACTCGGGAGGGTGGGAGCAGTTCTTC.

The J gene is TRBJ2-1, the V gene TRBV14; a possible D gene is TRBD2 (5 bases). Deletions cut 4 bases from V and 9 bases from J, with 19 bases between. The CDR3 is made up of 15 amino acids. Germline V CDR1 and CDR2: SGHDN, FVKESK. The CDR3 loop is CASSPVSGILREQFF. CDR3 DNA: TGTGCCAGCAGCCCAGTATCGGGGATTTTACGTGAGCAGTTCTTC.